Below, 14 T cell receptor beta chains from the same sample are listed, as sequenced in a study of technical replicates of blood from a handful of donors. Measured with immunoSEQ multiplex PCR; TCRdb has only the in-frame clones, and not every one. The sample has some 63,000 clones; just under 90% are singletons. Sequenced: PBMCs. All receptors derive from a human donor in good health. Some clones in this sample may be carry-over from other donors' samples.

The count of this clone is one. The chain employs TRBV5-6 and TRBJ2-3; tentative D call: TRBD2 (5 bases). Germline V gene sequence: CDR1 SGHDT, CDR2 YYEEEE. The CDR3 runs to 16 residues. The V end lost 4 bases, the J end lost 2 bases, and 17 bases lay between the germline ends. This CDR3 is CASSRPRTRNTDTQYF. The CDR3 DNA reads TGTGCCAGCAGCCGGCCCCGGACTCGAAACACAGATACGCAGTATTTT.

This chain joins TRBV4-1 and TRBJ2-3, with 8 bases identical to TRBD2. The CDR3 covers 17 residues. The germline gives CDR1 MGHRA, CDR2 YSYEKL. With 3 bases clipped from V and 2 bases from J, the junction kept 10 bases outside the gene matches. The CDR3 here is CASSHQHSGISTDTQYF. The DNA for the CDR3 is TGCGCCAGCAGCCATCAACATAGCGGGATCTCCACAGATACGCAGTATTTT.

This chain links TRBV27 with TRBJ2-2; perhaps TRBD1 as D (5 bases). The CDR3 is 14 amino acids. Trimming stripped 1 base from V and 4 bases from J, with 7 bases between. In germline, CDR1 is MNHEY, CDR2 SMNVEV (reference sequence). Written as DNA, the CDR3 is TGTGCCAGCAGTTTATGGGGCGGCACCGGGGAGCTGTTTTTT. This sequence encodes CASSLWGGTGELFF.

The chain is built from TRBV5-1 and TRBJ2-3, with TRBD2 matching 8 bases. After removal of 5 bases from V and 0 bases from J, the junction contained 2 bases not matched to a gene. This CDR3 is built from 14 residues. The germline V gene has CDR1 SGHRS and CDR2 YFSETQ. The CDR3 nucleotides are TGCGCCAGCAGACTAGCGGACAGCACAGATACGCAGTATTTT. Residues: CASRLADSTDTQYF.

J is TRBJ2-1 and V is TRBV6-4; D might be TRBD2 (5 bases). The CDR3 is 14 amino acids. CDR1 is MRHNA and CDR2 is SNTAGT in the germline V gene. Trimming left V 2 bases short and J 4 bases short, with 9 bases between. The CDR3 region is CASSDTGGYNEQFF. CDR3 nucleotides: TGTGCCAGCAGTGACACCGGAGGATACAATGAGCAGTTCTTC.

V usage is TRBV4-3 and J usage is TRBJ2-6; D gene unclear. The germline gives CDR1 LGHNA, CDR2 YSLEER. The V gene lost 1 base and the J gene lost 4 bases, with 11 bases spanning the gap. The CDR3 has 16 amino acids. The CDR3: CASSQAGGSGANVLTF. CDR3 DNA: TGCGCCAGCAGCCAAGCTGGCGGCTCGGGGGCCAACGTCCTGACTTTC.

This clone was detected ten times or more. This chain links TRBV6-1 with TRBJ2-5, with D perhaps TRBD2 (6 bases). In germline, CDR1 is MNHNS, CDR2 SASEGT. Trimming removed 1 base at V and 5 bases at J, with 14 bases between. This CDR3 region has 15 residues. DNA of the CDR3: TGTGCCAGCAGTGAAGTTGGAGGGAGCAGCGAGACCCAGTACTTC. Protein: CASSEVGGSSETQYF.

This sequence joins TRBV4-2 and TRBJ2-7, with D unclear. V was cut by 0 bases and J by 1 base, with 10 bases left in between. CDR1 and CDR2 from the germline V gene are LGHNA and YNFKEQ. The CDR3 runs 15 residues. The CDR3 sequence is CASSQDLTISYEQYF. Written as DNA, the CDR3 is TGTGCCAGCAGCCAAGATTTAACTATTTCCTACGAGCAGTACTTC.

This clone has just a few counts. This chain uses TRBV6-1 with TRBJ1-1; TRBD1 matches 7 bases. V lost 0 bases and J lost 9; bases outside the gene matches: 4. Germline CDR1 is MNHNS and CDR2 is SASEGT. The CDR3 is 13 residues long. This chain's CDR3 is CASSEAPRGKAFF. The CDR3, as DNA: TGTGCCAGCAGTGAAGCCCCCAGGGGGAAAGCTTTCTTT.

This chain uses TRBV7-9 with TRBJ1-6; 9 bases match TRBD1. The V and J ends lost 4 bases and 10 bases, in that order; junction bases with no gene match: 5. The CDR3 contains 14 residues. CDR1 and CDR2 (germline): SEHNR, FQNEAQ (reference sequence). CDR3 DNA: TGTGCCAGCAGCTCGGGACAGGGAAAATCACCCCTCCACTTT. It codes for CASSSGQGKSPLHF. Looking up the rest from reference TRBV7-9 and TRBJ1-6 gives the full variable domain: DTGVSQNPRHKITKRGQNVTFRCDPISEHNRLYWYRQTLGQGPEFLTYFQNEAQLEKSRLLSDRFSAERPKGSFSTLEIQRTEQGDSAMYLCASSSGQGKSPLHFGNGTRLTVT.

This clone showed up just a few times. J is TRBJ1-1 and V is TRBV7-8, with D maybe TRBD1 (6 bases). The CDR3 loop spans 13 amino acids. V was shortened by 5 bases and J by 5 bases, with 12 bases between the two germline ends. Germline V lookup: CDR1 SGHVS, CDR2 FQNEAQ. CDR3 in amino acids: CASSAGVGTEAFF. The CDR3 bases are TGTGCCAGCAGCGCAGGGGTTGGGACTGAAGCTTTCTTT.

This rearrangement joins TRBV11-1 to TRBJ1-1; TRBD1 agrees at 12 bases. The CDR3 runs 16 residues. The germline CDR1 and CDR2 sequences are SGHAT and FQDESV (reference sequence). V gave up 4 bases and J gave up 0 bases; unmatched junction bases: 3. The CDR3 loop reads CASSSGQGAMNTEAFF. DNA of the CDR3: TGTGCCAGCAGCTCGGGACAGGGGGCGATGAACACTGAAGCTTTCTTT.

This chain links TRBV7-9 with TRBJ2-7; possible D gene TRBD2, 6 bases. The CDR3 sequence is 13 residues long. Between the trimmed V and J ends, which lost 2 bases and 4 bases, there was a span of 9 bases. Germline CDR1 SEHNR, CDR2 FQNEAQ (reference sequence). For the CDR3, the DNA is TGTGCCAGCAGCTTATTGGGGGGATACGAGCAGTACTTC. This gives the protein CASSLLGGYEQYF.

J is TRBJ2-5 and V is TRBV11-1, with a tentative D call TRBD2 (5 bases). Germline V gives CDR1 SGHAT, CDR2 FQDESV (reference sequence). The CDR3 is made up of 13 amino acids. V lost 4 bases and J 0 bases, leaving 6 bases between the germline ends. In DNA, the CDR3 is TGTGCCAGCAGCTCGCGGGACCAAGAGACCCAGTACTTC. Protein: CASSSRDQETQYF.